The 15 T cell receptor beta chains listed next were all sequenced from one sample in a study of T cells after yellow fever vaccination. TCRdb reprocessed the 5' RACE reads via MiXCR and lists one record per CDR3 protein. The data hold fewer than 350,000 distinct CDR3 sequences, with around 3.6% observed a single time. The source material was PBMCs, sampled on the day of the yellow fever booster vaccination. The receptors shown here come from a young man who received the YFV17D yellow fever vaccine.

The sample holds many counts of this clonotype. The chain has TRBV7-2 and TRBJ1-5; the D is unclear. Germline CDR1 is SGHTA and CDR2 is FQGNSA. The CDR3 is 15 amino acids. Deletions cut 1 base from V and 0 bases from J, with 7 bases between. In DNA form, the CDR3 reads TGTGCCAGCAGCTTAGTCCCAAATAGCAATCAGCCCCAGCATTTT. As protein: CASSLVPNSNQPQHF.

This clonotype was observed many times. The V call is TRBV4-1, the J call TRBJ2-7; D tentatively reads TRBD1 or TRBD2 (6 bases each). The length of the CDR3 is 16 residues. Per germline, CDR1 MGHRA and CDR2 YSYEKL. V dropped 0 bases and J dropped 5 bases, with 17 bases sitting between them. This CDR3 is CASSQDNLGGPHEQYF. The CDR3 bases are TGCGCCAGCAGCCAAGATAATTTGGGGGGCCCCCACGAGCAGTACTTC.

This clonotype has only a few counts. The chain couples TRBV7-2 to TRBJ2-2; weak D call: TRBD2 (6 bases). The V gene's germline CDR1 is SGHTA and CDR2 FQGNSA. With 1 base removed from V and 13 bases from J, the gap between germline ends came to 13 bases. The CDR3 extends over 13 amino acids. Here the CDR3 reads CASSLVAAGRLFF. Written as DNA, the CDR3 is TGTGCCAGCAGCTTAGTAGCGGCGGGGCGGCTGTTTTTT.

This clonotype occurred many times. The chain links TRBV5-1 to TRBJ2-2; a weak D match, TRBD1 (6 bases). V lost 5 bases and J 5 bases, leaving 10 bases between the germline ends. This CDR3 has 13 residues. The V gene's germline CDR1 is SGHRS and CDR2 YFSETQ. The CDR3 nucleotides are TGCGCCAGCAGTTATCAGGGGACCGGGGAGCTGTTTTTT. Protein: CASSYQGTGELFF.

The sample holds many counts of this clonotype. The chain links TRBV4-1 to TRBJ1-2; no clear D. The V gene's germline CDR1 is MGHRA and CDR2 YSYEKL. The ends were cut back, 8 bases at V and 7 bases at J, with 11 bases in the middle. This CDR3 contains 11 residues. The CDR3 here is CASSTIGGYTF. The DNA of the CDR3 is TGCGCCAGCTCCACCATAGGTGGCTACACCTTC.

This clonotype showed up many times. The chain is built from TRBV5-1 and TRBJ2-5; D call uncertain. Between the trimmed V and J ends, which lost 5 bases and 5 bases, there was a span of 13 bases. CDR3 length: 13 amino acids. The germline V gene encodes CDR1 SGHRS and CDR2 YFSETQ. DNA for the CDR3: TGCGCCAGCAGGAAGCACATGGGGGAGACCCAGTACTTC. Translated, it gives CASRKHMGETQYF.

The sample holds a few counts of this clonotype. The CDR3 spells CASSQGKGWTEAFF. For the CDR3, the DNA is TGCGCCAGCAGCCAAGGAAAGGGTTGGACTGAAGCTTTCTTT. The chain carries TRBV4-1 and TRBJ1-1; no reliable D call. Germline CDR1 reads MGHRA; CDR2 reads YSYEKL. The CDR3 loop spans 14 amino acids. Trimming took 1 base from V and 5 from J, leaving 11 bases between them.

The chain links TRBV7-9 to TRBJ2-7, with TRBD2 matching 8 bases. This CDR3 has 18 amino acids. Germline-derived CDR1 and CDR2 are SEHNR and FQNEAQ (reference sequence). After removal of 3 bases from V and 1 base from J, the junction contained 14 bases not matched to a gene. The DNA of the CDR3 is TGTGCCAGCAGCTTGGGACTAGTGGGGTTCGGTGGGTCCTACGAGCAGTACTTC. It encodes CASSLGLVGFGGSYEQYF.

This clonotype was detected ten times or more. The chain is built from TRBV6-6 and TRBJ2-2; D uncertain. V was clipped by 1 base and J by 1 base, with 1 base between them. This CDR3 is built from 13 residues. Germline values: CDR1 MNHNY, CDR2 SVGAGI (reference sequence). CDR3 coding DNA: TGTGCCAGCAGTTACTTGAACACCGGGGAGCTGTTTTTT. Amino acids: CASSYLNTGELFF.

This chain joins TRBV28 and TRBJ2-7; the match to TRBD1 covers 9 bases. The germline CDR1 and CDR2 sequences are MDHEN and SYDVKM. The CDR3 is made up of 15 amino acids. Trimming removed 5 bases from V and 1 base from J; junction bases left unmatched: 6. Written as DNA, the CDR3 is TGTGCCAGCAGTACTCCGGGACAGGGTTCCTACGAGCAGTACGTC. Amino acids: CASSTPGQGSYEQYV.

This clonotype has only a few counts. J is TRBJ1-1 and V is TRBV2; D possibly corresponds to TRBD1 (5 bases). Germline lookup yields CDR1 SNHLY and CDR2 FYNNEI. This CDR3 region has 13 residues. With 8 bases removed from V and 5 bases from J, the gap between germline ends came to 15 bases. This CDR3 is CASQNGGGTEAFF. CDR3 DNA: TGTGCCAGCCAAAACGGGGGTGGGACTGAAGCTTTCTTT.

This clonotype was seen at least ten times. V and J are TRBV20-1 and TRBJ2-1, with 7 bases that match TRBD2. The CDR3 consists of 15 residues. CDR1 is DFQATT, CDR2 SNEGSKA, per germline (reference sequence). V shed 8 bases and J 7 bases; nucleotides not matched to a gene: 17. The CDR3 spells CSTRGAGSKRNEQFF. The CDR3 region has the DNA TGCAGTACGCGCGGAGCGGGGTCCAAGAGGAATGAGCAGTTCTTC.

This rearrangement joins TRBV20-1 to TRBJ2-5; 9 bases fit TRBD1. V lost 6 bases, J lost 10 bases, and 12 bases stayed unmatched. CDR1 DFQATT and CDR2 SNEGSKA come from the germline V gene (reference sequence). The CDR3 is made up of 13 amino acids. CDR3 residues: CSATTGTGTGQYF. The CDR3 bases are TGCAGTGCCACTACCGGGACAGGGACGGGCCAGTACTTC.

This clonotype was observed at least ten times. The V gene is TRBV20-1, the J gene TRBJ2-3, with 13 bases matching TRBD2. The germline CDR1 and CDR2 sequences are DFQATT and SNEGSKA (reference sequence). V lost 1 base and J lost 2; bases outside the gene matches: 3. This CDR3 spans 16 amino acids. The CDR3 spells CSARVTSGGTTDTQYF. The DNA of the CDR3 is TGCAGTGCTAGAGTGACTAGCGGGGGGACCACAGATACGCAGTATTTT.

The V gene is TRBV11-2, the J gene TRBJ2-5; D call uncertain. The CDR3 has 13 amino acids. Trimming cost V 2 bases and J 4 bases, with 8 bases left between them. CDR1 is SGHAT, CDR2 FQNNGV, per germline. CDR3 coding DNA: TGTGCCAGCAGCTTACGCTATACAGAGACCCAGTACTTC. This gives the protein CASSLRYTETQYF.